The rows below give T cell receptor beta chains drawn from one sample of a study of T cells in Graves' hyperthyroidism and ophthalmopathy. A single record per CDR3 protein comes from TCRdb applying MiXCR to the multiplex PCR reads. Of about 420,000 distinct CDR3 sequences in the sample, more than 15% were seen once. Sequencing input: blood. All receptors derive from a woman aged 18-29 years with Graves' hyperthyroidism. The conserved cysteine and the conserved F or W are not part of the CDR3 here. Fields, in order: J gene, V gene, CDR3 protein.

j_gene: TRBJ2-7; v_gene: TRBV7-9; CDR3aa: ASSPPSSSYEQY
j_gene: TRBJ2-1; v_gene: TRBV7-3; CDR3aa: ASSLNGGKEQF
j_gene: TRBJ2-5; v_gene: TRBV6-4; CDR3aa: ASSDSPGGTQY
j_gene: TRBJ1-2; v_gene: TRBV18; CDR3aa: ASSPSRYTNYGYT
j_gene: TRBJ2-7; v_gene: TRBV7-9; CDR3aa: ASRTTESYEQY
j_gene: TRBJ2-1; v_gene: TRBV12-3/TRBV12-4; CDR3aa: ASSGTSGGRKENEQF
j_gene: TRBJ2-1; v_gene: TRBV2; CDR3aa: ASSENLGGWGSYNEQF
j_gene: TRBJ2-3; v_gene: TRBV19; CDR3aa: ASSKEAKREGTDTQY
j_gene: TRBJ2-3; v_gene: TRBV7-6; CDR3aa: ASSAPGGGGTDTQY
j_gene: TRBJ1-6; v_gene: TRBV7-2; CDR3aa: ASSLGGRGKNSPLH
j_gene: TRBJ2-5; v_gene: TRBV9; CDR3aa: ASSRLTRTDHQETQY
j_gene: TRBJ1-5; v_gene: TRBV6-1; CDR3aa: ASSEVGGGQPQH
j_gene: TRBJ2-7; v_gene: TRBV6-1; CDR3aa: ASSRGGGAEQY
j_gene: TRBJ2-5; v_gene: TRBV19; CDR3aa: ASSWDRRQETQY
j_gene: TRBJ2-3; v_gene: TRBV9; CDR3aa: ASSPSPGDTQY
j_gene: TRBJ1-5; v_gene: TRBV6-4; CDR3aa: ASSDSRQGGNRPQH
j_gene: TRBJ2-3; v_gene: TRBV10-3; CDR3aa: AITPESGTDTQY
j_gene: TRBJ2-1; v_gene: TRBV24-1; CDR3aa: ATDGPSGAYNEQF
j_gene: TRBJ1-6; v_gene: TRBV28; CDR3aa: ASSLRRAEGPNSPLH
j_gene: TRBJ2-3; v_gene: TRBV12-3/TRBV12-4; CDR3aa: ASSNLQGSTDTQY
j_gene: TRBJ2-7; v_gene: TRBV11-2; CDR3aa: ASSPTGTGSVGQY
j_gene: TRBJ2-7; v_gene: TRBV6-5; CDR3aa: ASSYTGSQGSYEQY
j_gene: TRBJ1-5; v_gene: TRBV20-1; CDR3aa: SASAGRVFSNQPQH
j_gene: TRBJ2-7; v_gene: TRBV5-6; CDR3aa: ASSRAGVRAGAYEQY
j_gene: TRBJ2-3; v_gene: TRBV30; CDR3aa: AWRITGTQY
j_gene: TRBJ2-7; v_gene: TRBV6-2/TRBV6-3; CDR3aa: ASSPVRSGYEQY
j_gene: TRBJ2-1; v_gene: TRBV9; CDR3aa: ASSPEGVSEQF
j_gene: TRBJ1-2; v_gene: TRBV6-4; CDR3aa: ASSGGVGYGYT
j_gene: TRBJ1-1; v_gene: TRBV20-1; CDR3aa: SGIVPGGNTEAF
j_gene: TRBJ2-7; v_gene: TRBV7-9; CDR3aa: ASSVGGVSYEQY
j_gene: TRBJ1-2; v_gene: TRBV12-3/TRBV12-4; CDR3aa: ASSPTGIYGYT
j_gene: TRBJ1-2; v_gene: TRBV12-5; CDR3aa: ASGLGPDRGPGYT
j_gene: TRBJ2-3; v_gene: TRBV20-1; CDR3aa: SAMAGGTDTQY
j_gene: TRBJ1-5; v_gene: TRBV2; CDR3aa: ASSEFWGPGPQH
j_gene: TRBJ2-2; v_gene: TRBV12-3/TRBV12-4; CDR3aa: ASSFLGRTTGELF
j_gene: TRBJ2-5; v_gene: TRBV15; CDR3aa: ATSGTAQETQY
j_gene: TRBJ1-4; v_gene: TRBV20-1; CDR3aa: SAIRIGGANEKLF
j_gene: TRBJ2-7; v_gene: TRBV6-1; CDR3aa: ASSEVITSGDYEQY
j_gene: TRBJ1-2; v_gene: TRBV14; CDR3aa: ASSPTRTGLDYGYT